A single sample gave rise to the 5 T cell receptor beta chains below, sequenced in a study of T cell clones after liver transplantation. The protocol was immunoSEQ multiplex PCR, while the TCRdb copy is restricted to in-frame clones and leaves out a portion. The sample has nearly 15,000 clones, 82% seen once. This material consisted of CD8+ T cells from blood, taken around 50 months after liver transplant. The receptors were gathered from a human patient who received a liver transplant. Some T cells here may be from the graft donor.

The chain has TRBV7-9 and TRBJ2-2, with 10 bases aligning to TRBD1. After removal of 6 bases from V and 3 bases from J, the junction contained 4 bases not matched to a gene. Per germline, CDR1 SEHNR and CDR2 FQNEAQ (reference sequence). The CDR3 loop spans 15 amino acids. The CDR3 region is CASRAGTGDTGELFF. DNA for the CDR3: TGTGCCAGCAGAGCCGGGACAGGGGACACCGGGGAGCTGTTTTTT.

This chain joins TRBV4-1 and TRBJ2-7, with a weak D call TRBD1 (5 bases). CDR3 size: 14 residues. Germline values: CDR1 MGHRA, CDR2 YSYEKL. The ends were cut back, 0 bases at V and 3 bases at J, with 9 bases in the middle. CDR3 nucleotide sequence: TGCGCCAGCAGCCAAGACAGGGCCTTCTACGAGCAGTACTTC. It yields the protein CASSQDRAFYEQYF.

The CDR3 coding sequence is TGTGCCAGTAGCAAGGGAGTCTCCTACGAGCAGTACTTC. As protein: CASSKGVSYEQYF. V and J are TRBV19 and TRBJ2-7, with a weak D call TRBD2 (5 bases). The CDR3 extends over 13 amino acids. Germline values: CDR1 LNHDA, CDR2 SQIVND (reference sequence). The ends were cut back, 6 bases at V and 0 bases at J, with 9 bases in the middle. The full variable domain, its missing parts supplied by reference TRBV19 and TRBJ2-7, is DGGITQSPKYLFRKEGQNVTLSCEQNLNHDAMYWYRQDPGQGLRLIYYSQIVNDFQKGDIAEGYSVSREKKESFPLTVTSAQKNPTAFYLCASSKGVSYEQYFGPGTRLTVT.

By sample share, this clone is medium-sized. The rearrangement joins TRBV6-1 to TRBJ2-7; D gene ambiguous. Germline CDR1 and CDR2: MNHNS and SASEGT. Trimming took off 2 bases at V and 3 bases at J, with 5 bases between the two ends. The CDR3 is made up of 12 amino acids. CDR3 DNA: TGTGCCAGCAGTGAAAGTAGCTACGAGCAGTACTTC. It translates to CASSESSYEQYF.

This chain joins TRBV19 and TRBJ2-1, with TRBD2 identical over 9 bases. The CDR3 has 14 residues. The V segment lost 2 bases and the J segment 5 bases; nucleotides outside the gene matches: 1. The germline V gene has CDR1 LNHDA and CDR2 SQIVND (reference sequence). The CDR3, as DNA: TGTGCCAGTAGTATACTAGCGGGGAACAATGAGCAGTTCTTC. Its translation: CASSILAGNNEQFF.